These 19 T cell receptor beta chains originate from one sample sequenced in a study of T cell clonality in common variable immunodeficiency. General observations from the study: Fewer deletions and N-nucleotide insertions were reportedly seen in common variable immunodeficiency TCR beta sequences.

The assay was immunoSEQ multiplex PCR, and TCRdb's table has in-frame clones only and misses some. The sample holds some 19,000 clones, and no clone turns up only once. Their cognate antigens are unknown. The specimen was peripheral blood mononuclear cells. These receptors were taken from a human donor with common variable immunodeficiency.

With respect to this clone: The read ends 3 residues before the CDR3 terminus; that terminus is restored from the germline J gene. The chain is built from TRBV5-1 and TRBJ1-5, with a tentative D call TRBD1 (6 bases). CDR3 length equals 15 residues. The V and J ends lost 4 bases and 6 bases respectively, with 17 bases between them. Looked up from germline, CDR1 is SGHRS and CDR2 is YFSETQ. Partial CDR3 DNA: TGCGCCAGCAGCCAAGACGAAGCCAGGGGTCAGCCC. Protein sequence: CASSQDEARGQP. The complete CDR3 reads CASSQDEARGQPQHF.

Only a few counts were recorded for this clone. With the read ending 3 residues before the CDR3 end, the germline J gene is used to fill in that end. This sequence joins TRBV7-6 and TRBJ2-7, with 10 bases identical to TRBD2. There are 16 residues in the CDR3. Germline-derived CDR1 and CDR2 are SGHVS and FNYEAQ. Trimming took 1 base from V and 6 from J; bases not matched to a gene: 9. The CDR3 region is CASSLVSGRVSGEQYF. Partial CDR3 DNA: TGTGCCAGCAGCTTAGTGAGCGGGAGGGTTTCGGGCGAG. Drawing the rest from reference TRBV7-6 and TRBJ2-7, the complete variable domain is GAGVSQSPRYKVTKRGQDVALRCDPISGHVSLYWYRQALGQGPEFLTYFNYEAQQDKSGLPNDRFSAERPEGSISTLTIQRTEQRDSAMYRCASSLVSGRVSGEQYFGPGTRLTVT.

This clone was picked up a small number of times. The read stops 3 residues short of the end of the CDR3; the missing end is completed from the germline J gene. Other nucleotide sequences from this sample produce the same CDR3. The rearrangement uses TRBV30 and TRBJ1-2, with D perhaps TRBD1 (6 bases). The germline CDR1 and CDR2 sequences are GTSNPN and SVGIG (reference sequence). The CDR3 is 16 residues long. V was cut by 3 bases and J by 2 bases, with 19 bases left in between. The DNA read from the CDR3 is TGTGCCTGGAGAGGTTATATACAGGGAGGGAACTATGGC. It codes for CAWRGYIQGGNYG. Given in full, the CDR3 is CAWRGYIQGGNYGYTF. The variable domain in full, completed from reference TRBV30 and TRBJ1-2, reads SQTIHQWPATLVQPVGSPLSLECTVEGTSNPNLYWYRQAAGRGLQLLFYSVGIGQISSEVPQNLSASRPQDRQFILSSKKLLLSDSGFYLCAWRGYIQGGNYGYTFGSGTRLTVV.

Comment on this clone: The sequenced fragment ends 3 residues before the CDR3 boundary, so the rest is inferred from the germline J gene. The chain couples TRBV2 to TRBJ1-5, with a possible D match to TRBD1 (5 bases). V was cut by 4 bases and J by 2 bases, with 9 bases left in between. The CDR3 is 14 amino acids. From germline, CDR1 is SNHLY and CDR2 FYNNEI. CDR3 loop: CASSGQGGNQPQHF. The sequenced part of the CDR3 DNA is TGTGCCAGCAGTGGGCAGGGAGGCAATCAGCCC. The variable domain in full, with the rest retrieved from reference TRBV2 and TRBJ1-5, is EPEVTQTPSHQVTQMGQEVILRCVPISNHLYFYWYRQILGQKVEFLVSFYNNEISEKSEIFDDQFSVERPDGSNFTLKIRSTKLEDSAMYFCASSGQGGNQPQHFGDGTRLSIL.

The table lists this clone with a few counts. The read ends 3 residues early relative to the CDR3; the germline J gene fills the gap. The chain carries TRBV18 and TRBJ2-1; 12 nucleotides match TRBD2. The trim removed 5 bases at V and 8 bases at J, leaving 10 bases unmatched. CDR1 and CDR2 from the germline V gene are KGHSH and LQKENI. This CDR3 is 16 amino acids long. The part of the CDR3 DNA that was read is TGTGCCAGCTCATCACTAGCGGGGGGCGGTATTGATGAG. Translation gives CASSSLAGGGIDE. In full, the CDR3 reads CASSSLAGGGIDEQFF.

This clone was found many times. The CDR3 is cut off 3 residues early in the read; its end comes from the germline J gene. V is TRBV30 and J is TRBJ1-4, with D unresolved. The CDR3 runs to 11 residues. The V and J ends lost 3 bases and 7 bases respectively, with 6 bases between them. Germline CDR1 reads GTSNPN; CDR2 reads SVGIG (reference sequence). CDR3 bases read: TGTGCCTGGAGCGGCGGTGAAAAA. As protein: CAWSGGEK. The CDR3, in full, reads CAWSGGEKLFF.

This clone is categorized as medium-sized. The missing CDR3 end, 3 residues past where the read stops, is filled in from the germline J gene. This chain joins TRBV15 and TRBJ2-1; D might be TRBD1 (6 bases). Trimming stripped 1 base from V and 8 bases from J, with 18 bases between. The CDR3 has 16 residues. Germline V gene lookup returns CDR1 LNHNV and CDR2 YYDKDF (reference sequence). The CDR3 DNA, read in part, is TGTGCCACCAGCAGAGCCGGGACACCCAGGCAGCATGAG. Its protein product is CATSRAGTPRQHE. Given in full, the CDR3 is CATSRAGTPRQHEQFF.

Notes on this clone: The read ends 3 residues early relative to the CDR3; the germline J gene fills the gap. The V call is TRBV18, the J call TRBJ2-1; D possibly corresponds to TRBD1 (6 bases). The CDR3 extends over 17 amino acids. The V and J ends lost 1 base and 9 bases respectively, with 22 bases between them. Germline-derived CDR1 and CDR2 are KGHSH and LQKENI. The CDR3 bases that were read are TGTGCCAGCTCACCACGTCCATCAGGGGTCCATGAGAGTGAG. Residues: CASSPRPSGVHESE. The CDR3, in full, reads CASSPRPSGVHESEQFF.

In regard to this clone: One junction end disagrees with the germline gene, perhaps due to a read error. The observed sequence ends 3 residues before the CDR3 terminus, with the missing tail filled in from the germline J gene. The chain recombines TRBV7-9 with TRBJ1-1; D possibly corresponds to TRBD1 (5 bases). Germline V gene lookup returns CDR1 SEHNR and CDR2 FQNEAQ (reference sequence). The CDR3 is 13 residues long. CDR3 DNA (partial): TGTTCCAGCAGGAAGACAGCAAACACTGAA. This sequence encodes CSSRKTANTE. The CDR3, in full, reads CSSRKTANTEAFF.

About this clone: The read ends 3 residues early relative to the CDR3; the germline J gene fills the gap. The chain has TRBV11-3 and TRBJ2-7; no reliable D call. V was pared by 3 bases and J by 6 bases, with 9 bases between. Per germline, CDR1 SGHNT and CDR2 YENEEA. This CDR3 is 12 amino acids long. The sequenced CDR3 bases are TGTGCCAGCAGCTTGTTTGGCGGCGAG. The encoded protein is CASSLFGGE. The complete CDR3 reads CASSLFGGEQYF.

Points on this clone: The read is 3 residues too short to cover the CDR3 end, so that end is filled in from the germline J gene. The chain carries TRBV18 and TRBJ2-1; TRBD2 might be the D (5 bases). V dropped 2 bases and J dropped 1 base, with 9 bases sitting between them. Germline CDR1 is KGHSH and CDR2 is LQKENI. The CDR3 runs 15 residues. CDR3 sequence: CASSPVQRSYNEQFF. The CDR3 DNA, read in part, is TGTGCCAGCTCACCAGTTCAGCGGTCCTACAATGAG.

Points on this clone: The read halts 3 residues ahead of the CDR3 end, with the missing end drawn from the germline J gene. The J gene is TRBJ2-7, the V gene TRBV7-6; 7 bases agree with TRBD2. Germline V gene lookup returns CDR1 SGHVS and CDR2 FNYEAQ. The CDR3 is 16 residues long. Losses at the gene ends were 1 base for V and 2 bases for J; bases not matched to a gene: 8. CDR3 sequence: CASSLVGTGLPYEQYF. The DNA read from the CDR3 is TGTGCCAGCAGCTTAGTGGGAACGGGACTACCCTACGAG.

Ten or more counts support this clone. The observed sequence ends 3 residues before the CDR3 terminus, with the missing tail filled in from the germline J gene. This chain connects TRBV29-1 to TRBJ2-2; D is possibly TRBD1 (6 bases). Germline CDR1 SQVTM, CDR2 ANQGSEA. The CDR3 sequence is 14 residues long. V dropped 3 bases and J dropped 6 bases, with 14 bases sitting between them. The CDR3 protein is CSVENTGIAGELFF. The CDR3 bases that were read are TGCAGCGTTGAGAACACAGGGATCGCCGGGGAG.

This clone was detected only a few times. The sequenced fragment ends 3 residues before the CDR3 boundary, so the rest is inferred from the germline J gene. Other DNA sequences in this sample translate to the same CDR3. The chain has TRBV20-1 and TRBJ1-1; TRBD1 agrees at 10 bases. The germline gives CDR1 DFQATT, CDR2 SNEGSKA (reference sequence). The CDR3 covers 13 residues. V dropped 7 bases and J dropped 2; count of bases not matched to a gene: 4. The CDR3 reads CSETGGRNTEAFF. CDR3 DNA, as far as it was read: TGCAGTGAGACAGGGGGCAGAAACACTGAA.

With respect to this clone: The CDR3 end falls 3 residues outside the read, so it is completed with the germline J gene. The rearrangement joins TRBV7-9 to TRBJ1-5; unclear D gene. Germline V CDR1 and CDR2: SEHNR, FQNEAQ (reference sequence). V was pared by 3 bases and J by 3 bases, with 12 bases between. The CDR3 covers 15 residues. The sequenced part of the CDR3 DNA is TGTGCCAGCAGCTTTTCTGCGTCCCACAATCAGCCC. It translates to CASSFSASHNQP. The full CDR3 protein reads CASSFSASHNQPQHF. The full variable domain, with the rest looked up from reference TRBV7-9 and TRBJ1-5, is DTGVSQNPRHKITKRGQNVTFRCDPISEHNRLYWYRQTLGQGPEFLTYFQNEAQLEKSRLLSDRFSAERPKGSFSTLEIQRTEQGDSAMYLCASSFSASHNQPQHFGDGTRLSIL.

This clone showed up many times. The CDR3 DNA, read in part, is TGCGCCAGCAGTCCAATCGACGGGACAGGGCCCTACGAG. Amino acid sequence: CASSPIDGTGPYE. The full CDR3 protein reads CASSPIDGTGPYEQYF. This chain uses TRBV23-1 with TRBJ2-7; TRBD1 aligns across 9 bases. The read ends 3 residues early relative to the CDR3; the germline J gene fills the gap. TRBV23-1 is recorded as an ORF, its role being uncertain. The junction had 9 bases not matched to a gene; V was cut back by 4 bases and J by 2 bases. This CDR3 is built from 16 residues.

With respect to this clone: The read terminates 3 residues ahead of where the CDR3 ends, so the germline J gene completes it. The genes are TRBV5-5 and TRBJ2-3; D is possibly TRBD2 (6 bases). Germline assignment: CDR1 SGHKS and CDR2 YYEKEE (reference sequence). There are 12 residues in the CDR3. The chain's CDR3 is CASSFGLNAQYF. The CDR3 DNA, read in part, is TGTGCCAGCAGCTTTGGACTAAACGCG.

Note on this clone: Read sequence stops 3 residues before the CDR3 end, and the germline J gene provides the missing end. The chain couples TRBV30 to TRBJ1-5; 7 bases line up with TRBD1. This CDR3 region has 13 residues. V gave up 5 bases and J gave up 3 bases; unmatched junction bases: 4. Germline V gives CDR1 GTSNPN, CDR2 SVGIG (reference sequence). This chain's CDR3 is CAWGGTDNQPQHF. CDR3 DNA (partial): TGTGCCTGGGGAGGGACAGACAATCAGCCC.

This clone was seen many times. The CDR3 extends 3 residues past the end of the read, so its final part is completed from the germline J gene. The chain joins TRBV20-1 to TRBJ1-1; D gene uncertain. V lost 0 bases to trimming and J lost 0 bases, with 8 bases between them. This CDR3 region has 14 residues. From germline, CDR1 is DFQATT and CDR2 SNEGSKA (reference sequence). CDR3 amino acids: CSARDGGLNTEAFF. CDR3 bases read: TGCAGTGCTAGAGATGGAGGGTTGAACACTGAA.